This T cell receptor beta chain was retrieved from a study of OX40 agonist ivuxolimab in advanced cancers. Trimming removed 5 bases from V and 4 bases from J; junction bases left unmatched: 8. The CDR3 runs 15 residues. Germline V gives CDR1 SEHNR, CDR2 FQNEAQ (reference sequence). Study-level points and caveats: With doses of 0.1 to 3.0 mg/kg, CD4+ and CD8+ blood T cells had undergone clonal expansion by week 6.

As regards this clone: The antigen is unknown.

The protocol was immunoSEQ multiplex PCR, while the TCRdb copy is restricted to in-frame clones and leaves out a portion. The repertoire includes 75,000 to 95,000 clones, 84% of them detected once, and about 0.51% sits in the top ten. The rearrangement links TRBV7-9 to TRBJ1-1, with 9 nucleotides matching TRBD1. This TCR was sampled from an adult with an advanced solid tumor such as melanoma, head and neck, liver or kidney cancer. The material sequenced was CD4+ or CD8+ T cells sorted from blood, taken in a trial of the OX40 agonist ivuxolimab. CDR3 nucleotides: TGTGCCAGCAGCCCCGGGACAGGGTTCGGCACTGAAGCTTTCTTT. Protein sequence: CASSPGTGFGTEAFF.